One and the same sample provided the 8 T cell receptor beta chains below, sequenced in a study of T-cell reconstitution after alpha-beta-depleted transplantation in children (dated by TCRdb to about 2016). This specimen's treatment or condition label, per the study, means: allogeneic hematopoietic cell transplantation with graft depleted of TCRalphabeta T cells and CD19 B cells. The library was generated by PCR. The instrument given in TCRdb is Illumina HiSeq 2500. To normalize quantification of the TCRbeta repertoire, the TCR libraries were built with molecular barcoding that relied on unique molecular identifiers. Starting from the raw public reads, TCRdb applied fastp trimming at Q25, assembled clones with MiXCR and retained in-frame beta chains. Rows matching on CDR3 protein sequence are summarized as one entry with the most common DNA and genes. In all, the sample holds roughly 280,000 distinct CDR3 sequences, and roughly 11% of those were seen once. The top ten clonotypes cover 23% of the sample.

Sequencing used peripheral blood, obtained 180 days after TCRalphabeta/CD19-depleted stem cell transplant. The origin of the receptors is a male patient between 2 and 15 years old who had a stem cell transplant for chronic granulomatous disease, so the T cells may come from the graft donor.

At least ten counts were recorded for this clonotype. This chain connects TRBV5-6 to TRBJ2-5; D is possibly TRBD1 (6 bases). This CDR3 comprises 15 residues. Per germline, CDR1 SGHDT and CDR2 YYEEEE. V shed 4 bases and J shed 5 bases, with 18 bases lying between them. CDR3 region: CASSRRAGVWETQYF. The CDR3 bases are TGTGCCAGCAGCCGGCGAGCAGGGGTTTGGGAGACCCAGTACTTC.

With regard to this clonotype: A much larger clone lies a single base off, so this may be a read error. The CDR3 region has the DNA TGTGCCATCAGTCCCCGGACAGCCGAAGCTTTCTTT. Amino acid sequence: CAISPRTAEAFF. The chain links TRBV10-3 to TRBJ1-1, with a tentative D call TRBD1 (6 bases). V was shortened by 5 bases and J by 8 bases, with 12 bases between the two germline ends. The CDR3 consists of 12 residues. Per the germline V gene, CDR1 is ENHRY and CDR2 is SYGVKD.

This clonotype was counted ten times or more. The chain couples TRBV28 to TRBJ2-7; D gene ambiguous. CDR1 is MDHEN, CDR2 SYDVKM, per germline. The V gene lost 7 bases and the J gene lost 2 bases, with 15 bases spanning the gap. The CDR3 covers 14 residues. This CDR3 is CASTPDPGPYEQYF. DNA of the CDR3: TGTGCCAGCACTCCCGACCCCGGACCCTACGAGCAGTACTTC.

This clonotype was counted at least ten times. The chain couples TRBV29-1 to TRBJ1-2; a possible D gene is TRBD1 (6 bases). Germline-derived CDR1 and CDR2 are SQVTM and ANQGSEA. Deletions cut 8 bases from V and 8 bases from J, with 18 bases between. The CDR3 totals 12 residues. The CDR3 reads CSFFTGRGGYTF. In nucleotides, the CDR3 is TGCAGCTTTTTTACAGGGCGCGGGGGCTACACCTTC.

This clonotype has a count of ten or more. The chain couples TRBV10-3 to TRBJ1-5; D gene uncertain. Trimming pared 6 bases from V and 0 bases from J, leaving 6 bases between. The CDR3 runs 13 residues. Germline assignment: CDR1 ENHRY and CDR2 SYGVKD. The CDR3 coding sequence is TGTGCCATCAGGTTTAATAGCAATCAGCCCCAGCATTTT. It translates to CAIRFNSNQPQHF.

This clonotype appeared a few times. This chain connects TRBV12-3 or TRBV12-4 to TRBJ2-7, with 13 bases fitting TRBD2. This CDR3 comprises 15 residues. Trimming cost V 3 bases and J 3 bases; bases outside gene matches: 2. CDR3 amino acids: CASSFWTSGSYEQYF. The CDR3 coding sequence is TGTGCCAGCAGTTTCTGGACTAGCGGGAGCTACGAGCAGTACTTC.

This clonotype has at least ten counts. The CDR3 is CASSFLADNEQFF. CDR3 sequence (DNA): TGTGCCAGCAGTTTTCTTGCGGACAATGAGCAGTTCTTC. V and J are TRBV27 and TRBJ2-1, with D unclear. The CDR3 is made up of 13 amino acids. Trimming removed 3 bases at V and 5 bases at J, with 8 bases between. The germline gives CDR1 MNHEY, CDR2 SMNVEV (reference sequence).

This clonotype was counted at least ten times. V usage is TRBV7-8 and J usage is TRBJ2-5; 8 bases agree with TRBD1. This CDR3 has 17 amino acids. CDR1 and CDR2 from the germline V gene are SGHVS and FQNEAQ. Germline trimming cut 4 bases from V and 1 base from J; bases unmatched to any gene: 11. This CDR3 reads CASSSGLGTGLQETQYF. As DNA, the CDR3 is TGTGCCAGCAGCTCCGGGTTGGGGACAGGTCTCCAAGAGACCCAGTACTTC.